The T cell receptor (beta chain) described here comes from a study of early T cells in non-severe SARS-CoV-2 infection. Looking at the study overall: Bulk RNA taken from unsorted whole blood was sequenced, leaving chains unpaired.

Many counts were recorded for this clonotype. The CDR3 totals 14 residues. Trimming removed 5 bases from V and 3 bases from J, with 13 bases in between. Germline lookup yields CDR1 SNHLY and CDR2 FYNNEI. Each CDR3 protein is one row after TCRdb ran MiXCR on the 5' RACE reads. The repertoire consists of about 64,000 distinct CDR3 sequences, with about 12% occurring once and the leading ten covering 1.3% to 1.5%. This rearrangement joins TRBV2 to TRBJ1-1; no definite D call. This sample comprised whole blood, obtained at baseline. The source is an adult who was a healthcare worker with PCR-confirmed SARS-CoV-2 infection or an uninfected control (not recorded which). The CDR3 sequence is CASSFRAGDTEAFF. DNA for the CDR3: TGTGCCAGCAGTTTTCGGGCCGGGGACACTGAAGCTTTCTTT.